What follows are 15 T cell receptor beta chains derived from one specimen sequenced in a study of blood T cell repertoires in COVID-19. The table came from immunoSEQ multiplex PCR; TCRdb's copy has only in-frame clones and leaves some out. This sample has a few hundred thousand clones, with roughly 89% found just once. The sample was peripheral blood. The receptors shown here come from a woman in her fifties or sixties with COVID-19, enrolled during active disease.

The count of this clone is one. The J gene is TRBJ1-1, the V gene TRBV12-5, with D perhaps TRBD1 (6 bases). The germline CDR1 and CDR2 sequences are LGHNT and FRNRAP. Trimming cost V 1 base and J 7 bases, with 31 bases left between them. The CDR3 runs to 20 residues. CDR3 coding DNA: TGTGCTAGTGGTTTGGCCCACAATACCCTCCGACAGGTTGGACACGTTGAAGCTTTCTTT. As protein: CASGLAHNTLRQVGHVEAFF.

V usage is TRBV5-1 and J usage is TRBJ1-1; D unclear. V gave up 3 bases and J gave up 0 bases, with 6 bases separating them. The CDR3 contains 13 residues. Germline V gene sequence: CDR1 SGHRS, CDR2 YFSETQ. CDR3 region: CASSWSLNTEAFF. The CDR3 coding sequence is TGCGCCAGCAGCTGGAGTTTGAACACTGAAGCTTTCTTT.

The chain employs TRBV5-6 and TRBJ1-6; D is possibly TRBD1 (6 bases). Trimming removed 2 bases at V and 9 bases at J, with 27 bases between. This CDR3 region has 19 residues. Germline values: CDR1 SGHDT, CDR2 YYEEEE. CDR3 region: CASSFGVRTVGSYGSPLHF. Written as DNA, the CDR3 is TGTGCCAGCAGCTTTGGGGTCAGGACAGTTGGATCCTACGGTTCACCCCTCCACTTT.

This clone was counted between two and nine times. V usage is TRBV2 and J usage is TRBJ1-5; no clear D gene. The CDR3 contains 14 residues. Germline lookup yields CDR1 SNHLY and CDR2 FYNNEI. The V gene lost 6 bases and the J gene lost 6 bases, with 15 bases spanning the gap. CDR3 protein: CASRAPGGVQPQHF. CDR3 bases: TGTGCCAGCAGGGCCCCCGGCGGTGTTCAGCCCCAGCATTTT.

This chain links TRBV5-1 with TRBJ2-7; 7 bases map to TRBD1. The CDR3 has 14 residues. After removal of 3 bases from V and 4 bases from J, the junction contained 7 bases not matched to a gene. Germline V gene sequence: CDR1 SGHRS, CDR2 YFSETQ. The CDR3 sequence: CASSYGTEGYEQYF. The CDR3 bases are TGCGCCAGCAGCTATGGGACAGAGGGATACGAGCAGTACTTC.

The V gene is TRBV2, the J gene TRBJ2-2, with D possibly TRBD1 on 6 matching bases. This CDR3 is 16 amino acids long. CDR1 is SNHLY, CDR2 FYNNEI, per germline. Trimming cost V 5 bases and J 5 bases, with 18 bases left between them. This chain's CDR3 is CASSPGTTRTTGELFF. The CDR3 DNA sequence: TGTGCCAGCAGTCCCGGGACAACAAGGACTACCGGGGAGCTGTTTTTT.

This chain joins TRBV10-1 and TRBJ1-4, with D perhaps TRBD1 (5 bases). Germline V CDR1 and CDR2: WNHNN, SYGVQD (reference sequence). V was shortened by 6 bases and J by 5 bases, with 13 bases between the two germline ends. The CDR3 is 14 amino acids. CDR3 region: CASSPGQENEKLFF. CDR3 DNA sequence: TGCGCCAGCAGCCCAGGACAAGAAAATGAAAAACTGTTTTTT.

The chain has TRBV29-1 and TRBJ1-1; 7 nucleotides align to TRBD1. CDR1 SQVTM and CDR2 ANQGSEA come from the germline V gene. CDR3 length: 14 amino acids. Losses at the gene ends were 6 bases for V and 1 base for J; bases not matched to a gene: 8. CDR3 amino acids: CSVTVGQTNTEAFF. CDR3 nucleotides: TGCAGCGTAACTGTGGGACAGACGAACACTGAAGCTTTCTTT.

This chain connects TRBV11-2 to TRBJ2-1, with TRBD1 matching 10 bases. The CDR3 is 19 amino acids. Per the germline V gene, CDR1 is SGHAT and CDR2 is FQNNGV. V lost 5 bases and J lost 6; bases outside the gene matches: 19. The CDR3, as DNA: TGTGCCAGCAGCCCAAAAGACCCCAGGGGGGGACAGGGGAGCAATGAGCAGTTCTTC. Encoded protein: CASSPKDPRGGQGSNEQFF.

For the CDR3, the DNA is TGTGCCAGCAGTCGGCTACCGGGGACTGAAGCTTTCTTT. This encodes CASSRLPGTEAFF. The rearrangement joins TRBV12-3 or TRBV12-4 to TRBJ1-1, with D unresolved. V lost 5 bases to trimming and J lost 5 bases, with 12 bases between them. The CDR3 covers 13 residues.

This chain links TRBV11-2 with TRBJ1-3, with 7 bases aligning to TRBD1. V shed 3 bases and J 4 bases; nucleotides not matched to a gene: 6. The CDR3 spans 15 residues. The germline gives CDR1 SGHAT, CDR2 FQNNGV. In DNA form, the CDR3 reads TGTGCCAGCAGCTTCGGGGACAGCCCGGGAAACACCATATATTTT. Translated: CASSFGDSPGNTIYF.

This CDR3 reads CASSRTGNYGYTF. CDR3 nucleotide sequence: TGTGCCAGCTCACGGACAGGGAACTATGGCTACACCTTC. The chain recombines TRBV18 with TRBJ1-2; 8 bases are a match to TRBD1. The CDR3 is 13 residues long. CDR1 and CDR2 from the germline V gene are KGHSH and LQKENI. The V segment lost 4 bases and the J segment 2 bases; nucleotides outside the gene matches: 0.

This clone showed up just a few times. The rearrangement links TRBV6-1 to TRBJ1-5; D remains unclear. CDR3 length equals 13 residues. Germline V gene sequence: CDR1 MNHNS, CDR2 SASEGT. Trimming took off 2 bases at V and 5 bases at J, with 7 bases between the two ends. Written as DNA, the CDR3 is TGTGCCAGCAGTGAACGGTTTGATCAGCCCCAGCATTTT. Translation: CASSERFDQPQHF.

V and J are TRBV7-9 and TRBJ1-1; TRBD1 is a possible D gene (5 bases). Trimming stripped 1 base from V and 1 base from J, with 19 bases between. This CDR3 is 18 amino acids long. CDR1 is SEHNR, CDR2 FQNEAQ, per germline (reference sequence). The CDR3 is CASSLGAGPTKTNTEAFF. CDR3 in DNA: TGTGCCAGCAGCTTAGGGGCAGGGCCAACGAAGACGAACACTGAAGCTTTCTTT.

The CDR3 loop is CSASQGALSGANVLTF. In DNA form, the CDR3 reads TGCAGTGCTAGTCAGGGGGCCCTCTCTGGGGCCAACGTCCTGACTTTC. The V and J genes are TRBV20-1 and TRBJ2-6; 8 nucleotides agree with TRBD1. In germline, CDR1 is DFQATT, CDR2 SNEGSKA (reference sequence). CDR3 length: 16 amino acids. Trimming cost V 3 bases and J 0 bases; bases outside gene matches: 4.